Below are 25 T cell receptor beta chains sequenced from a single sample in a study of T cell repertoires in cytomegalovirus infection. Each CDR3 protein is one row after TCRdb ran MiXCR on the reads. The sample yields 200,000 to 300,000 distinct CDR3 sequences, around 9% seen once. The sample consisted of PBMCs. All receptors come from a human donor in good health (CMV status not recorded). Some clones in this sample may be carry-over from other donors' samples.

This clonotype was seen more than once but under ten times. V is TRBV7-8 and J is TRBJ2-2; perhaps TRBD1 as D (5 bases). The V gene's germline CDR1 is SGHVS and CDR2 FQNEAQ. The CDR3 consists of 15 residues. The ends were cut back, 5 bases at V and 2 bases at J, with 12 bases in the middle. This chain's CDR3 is CASSSGAANTGELFF. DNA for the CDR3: TGTGCCAGCAGCAGTGGGGCAGCTAACACCGGGGAGCTGTTTTTT.

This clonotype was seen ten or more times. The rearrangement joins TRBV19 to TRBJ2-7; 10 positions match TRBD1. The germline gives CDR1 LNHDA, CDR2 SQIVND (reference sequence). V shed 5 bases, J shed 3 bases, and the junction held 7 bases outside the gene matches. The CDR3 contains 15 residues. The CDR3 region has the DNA TGTGCCAGTAGTTCCCGTGGGACAGGGGTCTACGAGCAGTACTTC. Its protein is CASSSRGTGVYEQYF.

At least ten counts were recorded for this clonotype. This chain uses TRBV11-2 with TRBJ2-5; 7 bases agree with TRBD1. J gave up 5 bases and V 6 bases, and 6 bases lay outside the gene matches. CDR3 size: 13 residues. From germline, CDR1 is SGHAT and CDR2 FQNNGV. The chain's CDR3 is CASSKGAGETQYF. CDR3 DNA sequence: TGTGCCAGCAGTAAGGGGGCAGGGGAGACCCAGTACTTC.

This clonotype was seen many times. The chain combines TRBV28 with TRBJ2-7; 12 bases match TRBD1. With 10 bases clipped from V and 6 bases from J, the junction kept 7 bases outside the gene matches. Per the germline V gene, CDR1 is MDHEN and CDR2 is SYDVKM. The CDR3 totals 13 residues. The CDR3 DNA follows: TGTGCCACCCACCGGGACAGGGGGCGCGAGCAGTACTTC. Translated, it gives CATHRDRGREQYF. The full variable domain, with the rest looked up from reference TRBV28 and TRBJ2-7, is DVKVTQSSRYLVKRTGEKVFLECVQDMDHENMFWYRQDPGLGLRLIYFSYDVKMKEKGDIPEGYSVSREKKERFSLILESASTNQTSMYLCATHRDRGREQYFGPGTRLTVT.

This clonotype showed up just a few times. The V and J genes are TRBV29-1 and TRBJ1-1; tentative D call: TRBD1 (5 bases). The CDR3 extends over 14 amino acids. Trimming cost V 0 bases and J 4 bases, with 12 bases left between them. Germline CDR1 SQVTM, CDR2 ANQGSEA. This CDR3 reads CSVEEAGGGTEAFF. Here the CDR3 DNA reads TGCAGCGTTGAAGAGGCCGGCGGGGGCACTGAAGCTTTCTTT. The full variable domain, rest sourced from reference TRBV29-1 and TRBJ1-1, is SAVISQKPSRDICQRGTSLTIQCQVDSQVTMMFWYRQQPGQSLTLIATANQGSEATYESGFVIDKFPISRPNLTFSTLTVSNMSPEDSSIYLCSVEEAGGGTEAFFGQGTRLTVV.

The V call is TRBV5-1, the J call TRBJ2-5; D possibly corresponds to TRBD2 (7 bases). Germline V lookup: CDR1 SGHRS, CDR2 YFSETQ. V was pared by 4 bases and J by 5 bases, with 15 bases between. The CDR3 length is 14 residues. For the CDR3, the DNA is TGCGCCAGCAGCCCCAAGGGGGGGATCGAGACCCAGTACTTC. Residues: CASSPKGGIETQYF.

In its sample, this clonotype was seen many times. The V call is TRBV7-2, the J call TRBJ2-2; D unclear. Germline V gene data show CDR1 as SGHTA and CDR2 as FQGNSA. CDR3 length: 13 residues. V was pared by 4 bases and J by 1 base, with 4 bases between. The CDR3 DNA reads TGTGCCAGCAGCTCAAAGAACACCGGGGAGCTGTTTTTT. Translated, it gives CASSSKNTGELFF.

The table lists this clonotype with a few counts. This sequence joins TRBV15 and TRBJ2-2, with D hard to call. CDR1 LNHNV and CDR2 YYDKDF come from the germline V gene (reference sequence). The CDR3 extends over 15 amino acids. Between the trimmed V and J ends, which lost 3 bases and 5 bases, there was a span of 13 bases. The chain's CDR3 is CATSRSLLGTGELFF. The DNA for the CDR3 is TGTGCCACCAGCAGGTCCTTACTGGGAACCGGGGAGCTGTTTTTT.

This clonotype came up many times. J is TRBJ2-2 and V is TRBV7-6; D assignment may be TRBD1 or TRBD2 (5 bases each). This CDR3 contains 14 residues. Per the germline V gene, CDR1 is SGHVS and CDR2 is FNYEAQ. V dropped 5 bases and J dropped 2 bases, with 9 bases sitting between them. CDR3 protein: CASSRDQNTGELFF. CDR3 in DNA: TGTGCCAGCAGCAGGGACCAAAACACCGGGGAGCTGTTTTTT.

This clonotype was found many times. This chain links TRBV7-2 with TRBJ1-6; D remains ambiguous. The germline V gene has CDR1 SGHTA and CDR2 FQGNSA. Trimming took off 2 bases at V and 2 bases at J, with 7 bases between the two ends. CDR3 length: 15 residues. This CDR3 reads CASSLPRTYNSPLHF. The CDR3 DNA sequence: TGTGCCAGCAGCTTACCTAGGACCTATAATTCACCCCTCCACTTT.

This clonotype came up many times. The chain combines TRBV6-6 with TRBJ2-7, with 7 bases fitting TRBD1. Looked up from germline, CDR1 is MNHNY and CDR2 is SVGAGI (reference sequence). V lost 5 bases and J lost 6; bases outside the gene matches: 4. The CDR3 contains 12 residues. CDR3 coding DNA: TGTGCCAGCAGTCGACAGGGTTTCGAGCAGTACTTC. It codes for CASSRQGFEQYF.

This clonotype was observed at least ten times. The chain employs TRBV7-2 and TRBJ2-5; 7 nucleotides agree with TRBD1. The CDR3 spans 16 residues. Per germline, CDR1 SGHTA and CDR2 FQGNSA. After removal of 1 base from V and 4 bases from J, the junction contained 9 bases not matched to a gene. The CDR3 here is CASSLVGSGGSETQYF. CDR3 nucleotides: TGTGCCAGCAGCTTAGTCGGATCAGGGGGTTCAGAGACCCAGTACTTC.

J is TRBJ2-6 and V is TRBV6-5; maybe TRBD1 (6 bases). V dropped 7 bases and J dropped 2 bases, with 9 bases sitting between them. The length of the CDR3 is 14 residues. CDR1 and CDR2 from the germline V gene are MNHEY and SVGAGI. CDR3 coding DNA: TGTGCCAGCACTAACAGGGCTGGGGCCAACGTCCTGACTTTC. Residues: CASTNRAGANVLTF.

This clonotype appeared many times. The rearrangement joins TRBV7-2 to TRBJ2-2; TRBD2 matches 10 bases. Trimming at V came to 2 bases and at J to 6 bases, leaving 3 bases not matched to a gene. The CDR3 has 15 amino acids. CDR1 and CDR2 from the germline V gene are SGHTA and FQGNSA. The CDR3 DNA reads TGTGCCAGCAGCTTAAGCGGGAGGGCCCCCGGGGAGCTGTTTTTT. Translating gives CASSLSGRAPGELFF.

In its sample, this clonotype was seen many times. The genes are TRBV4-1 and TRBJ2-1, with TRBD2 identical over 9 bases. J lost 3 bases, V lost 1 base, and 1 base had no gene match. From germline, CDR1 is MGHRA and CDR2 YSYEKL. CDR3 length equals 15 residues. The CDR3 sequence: CASSQGTSDYNEQFF. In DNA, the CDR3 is TGCGCCAGCAGCCAAGGGACTAGCGACTACAATGAGCAGTTCTTC.

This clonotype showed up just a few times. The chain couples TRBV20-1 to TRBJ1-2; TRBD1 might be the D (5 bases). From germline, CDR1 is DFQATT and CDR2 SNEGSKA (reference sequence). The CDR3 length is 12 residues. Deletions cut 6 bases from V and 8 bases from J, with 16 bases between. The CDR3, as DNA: TGCAGTGCAAGCGAGGCAGGGAGCGGCTACACCTTC. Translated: CSASEAGSGYTF.

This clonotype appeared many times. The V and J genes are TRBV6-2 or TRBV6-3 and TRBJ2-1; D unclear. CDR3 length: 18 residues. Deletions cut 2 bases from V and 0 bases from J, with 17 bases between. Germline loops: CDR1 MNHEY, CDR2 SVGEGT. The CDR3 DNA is TGTGCCAGCAGTTACGTTGTGGGTGCTTTGAGCTCCTACAATGAGCAGTTCTTC. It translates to CASSYVVGALSSYNEQFF.

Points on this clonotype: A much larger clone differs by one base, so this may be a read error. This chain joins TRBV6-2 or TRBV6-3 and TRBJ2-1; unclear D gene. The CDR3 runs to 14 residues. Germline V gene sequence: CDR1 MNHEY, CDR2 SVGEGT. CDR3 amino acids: CVSRSPRTLNEQFF. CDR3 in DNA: TGTGTCAGCCGATCTCCCCGAACCCTCAATGAGCAGTTCTTC.

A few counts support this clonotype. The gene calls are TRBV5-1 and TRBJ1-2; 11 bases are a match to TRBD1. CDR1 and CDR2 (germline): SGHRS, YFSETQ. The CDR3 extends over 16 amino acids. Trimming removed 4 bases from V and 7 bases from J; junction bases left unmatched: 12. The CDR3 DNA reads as TGCGCCAGCAGCGCCGGGACAGGGGGTAATCGAGGTGGCTACACCTTC. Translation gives CASSAGTGGNRGGYTF.

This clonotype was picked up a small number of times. The CDR3 nucleotides read TGTGCCAGCAGTTACCGACCCATCGTAGGCAGGGGGCTTAATGAGCAGTTCTTC. It specifies CASSYRPIVGRGLNEQFF. The gene calls are TRBV6-5 and TRBJ2-1; 8 bases are a match to TRBD1. The germline V gene encodes CDR1 MNHEY and CDR2 SVGAGI. This CDR3 spans 18 amino acids. V shed 2 bases and J 7 bases; nucleotides not matched to a gene: 16.

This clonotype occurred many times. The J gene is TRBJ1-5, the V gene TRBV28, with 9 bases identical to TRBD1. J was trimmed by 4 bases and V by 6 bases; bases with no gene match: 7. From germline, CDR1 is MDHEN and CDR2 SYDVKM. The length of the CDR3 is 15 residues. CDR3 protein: CASSSPGTGNQPQHF. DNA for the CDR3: TGTGCCAGCAGCTCTCCCGGGACAGGGAATCAGCCCCAGCATTTT.

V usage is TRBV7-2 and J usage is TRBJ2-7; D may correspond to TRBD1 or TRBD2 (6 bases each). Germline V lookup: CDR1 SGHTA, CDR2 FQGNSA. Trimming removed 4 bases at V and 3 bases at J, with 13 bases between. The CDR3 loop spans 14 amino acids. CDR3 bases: TGTGCCAGCAGCTGGAACAGGGAGGACTACGAGCAGTACTTC. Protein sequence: CASSWNREDYEQYF.

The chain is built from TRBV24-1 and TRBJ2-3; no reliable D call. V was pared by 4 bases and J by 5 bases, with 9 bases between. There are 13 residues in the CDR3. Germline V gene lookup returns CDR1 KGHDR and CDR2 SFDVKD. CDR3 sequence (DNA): TGTGCCACCAGTGACCTGGACGGAGATACGCAGTATTTT. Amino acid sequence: CATSDLDGDTQYF.

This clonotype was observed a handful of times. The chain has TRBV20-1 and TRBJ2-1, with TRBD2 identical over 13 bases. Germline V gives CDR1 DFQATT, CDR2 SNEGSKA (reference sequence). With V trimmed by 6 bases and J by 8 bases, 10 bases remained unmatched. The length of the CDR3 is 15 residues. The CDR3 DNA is TGCAGTGCCCCTAAACTAGCGGGAGGGCAGGATGAGCAGTTCTTC. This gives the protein CSAPKLAGGQDEQFF.

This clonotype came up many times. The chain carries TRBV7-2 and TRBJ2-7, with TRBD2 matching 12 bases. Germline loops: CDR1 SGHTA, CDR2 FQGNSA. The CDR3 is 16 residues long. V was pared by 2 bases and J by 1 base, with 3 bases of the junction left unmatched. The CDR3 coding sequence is TGTGCCAGCAGCTTATTGACTAGCGGGGGATCCTACGAGCAGTACTTC. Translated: CASSLLTSGGSYEQYF.